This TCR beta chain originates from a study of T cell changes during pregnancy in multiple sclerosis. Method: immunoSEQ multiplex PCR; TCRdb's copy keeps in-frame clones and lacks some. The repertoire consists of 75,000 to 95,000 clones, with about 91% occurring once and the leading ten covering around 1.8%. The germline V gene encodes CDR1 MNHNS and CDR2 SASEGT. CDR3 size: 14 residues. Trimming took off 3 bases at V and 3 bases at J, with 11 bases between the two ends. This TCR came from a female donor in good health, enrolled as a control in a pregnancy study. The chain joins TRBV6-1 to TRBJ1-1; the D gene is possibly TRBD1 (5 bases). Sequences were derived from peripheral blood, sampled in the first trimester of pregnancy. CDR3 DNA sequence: TGTGCCAGCAGTGAGTGGGGAGGGGACACTGAAGCTTTCTTT. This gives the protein CASSEWGGDTEAFF.